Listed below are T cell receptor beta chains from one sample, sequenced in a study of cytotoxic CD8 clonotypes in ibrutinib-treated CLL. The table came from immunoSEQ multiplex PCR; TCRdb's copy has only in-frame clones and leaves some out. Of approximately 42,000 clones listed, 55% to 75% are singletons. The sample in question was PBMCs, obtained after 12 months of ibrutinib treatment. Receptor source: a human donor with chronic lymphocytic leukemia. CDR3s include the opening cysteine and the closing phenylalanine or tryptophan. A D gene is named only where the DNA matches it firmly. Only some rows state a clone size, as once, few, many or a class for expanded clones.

DNA: TGTGCCAGCAGCCTGGGACACCTCCAAGAGACCCAGTACTTC
CDR3: CASSLGHLQETQYF
V: TRBV5-4
D: -
length: 14
size: -
J: TRBJ2-5

DNA: TGTGCCAGCAGTTCGCCCGGGACTAGCGGGAGGTACGAGCAGTACTTC
CDR3: CASSSPGTSGRYEQYF
V: TRBV6-5
D: TRBD2
length: 16
size: -
J: TRBJ2-7

DNA: TGTGCCGCCTCTTATGGGATGAACACCGGGGAGCTGTTTTTT
CDR3: CAASYGMNTGELFF
V: TRBV25-1
D: -
length: 14
size: -
J: TRBJ2-2

DNA: TGTGCCAGCAGTCTCACCCGTCAGGGGAGGCCCCAGCATTTT
CDR3: CASSLTRQGRPQHF
V: TRBV27
D: -
length: 14
size: few
J: TRBJ1-5

DNA: TGTGCCAGCAGTGACTCCGAGCGGGATAACAATGAGCAGTTCTTC
CDR3: CASSDSERDNNEQFF
V: TRBV6-4
D: TRBD2
length: 15
size: -
J: TRBJ2-1

DNA: TGTGCCAGCAGCCTAGGAACAGGGGTAGTACGGAATGAGCAGTTCTTC
CDR3: CASSLGTGVVRNEQFF
V: TRBV5-5
D: TRBD1
length: 16
size: few
J: TRBJ2-1

DNA: TGTGCCTGGAGTGAGGCGTTGCAGACCTATAGCAATCAGCCCCAGCATTTT
CDR3: CAWSEALQTYSNQPQHF
V: TRBV30
D: -
length: 17
size: -
J: TRBJ1-5

DNA: TGTGCCAGCAGCTGGACGCCCGAGACCCAGTACTTC
CDR3: CASSWTPETQYF
V: TRBV25-1
D: -
length: 12
size: -
J: TRBJ2-5

DNA: TGTGCCAGCAGTTACTCGACAGGGGGAGAGCAGTTCTTC
CDR3: CASSYSTGGEQFF
V: TRBV6-6
D: TRBD1
length: 13
size: -
J: TRBJ2-1

DNA: TGTGCCAGCGTTTACGAGCAGTACTTC
CDR3: CASVYEQYF
V: TRBV4-2
D: -
length: 9
size: few
J: TRBJ2-7

DNA: TGCGCCAGCAGCTTGGGAGCCACAGGGTCGTACGGCTACACCTTC
CDR3: CASSLGATGSYGYTF
V: TRBV5-1
D: -
length: 15
size: -
J: TRBJ1-2

DNA: TGCAGTGCGTCGGACACTGAAGCTTTCTTT
CDR3: CSASDTEAFF
V: TRBV20-1
D: -
length: 10
size: -
J: TRBJ1-1

DNA: TGTGCCTGGAGACTAGCGGGAGCCTACAATGAGCAGTTCTTC
CDR3: CAWRLAGAYNEQFF
V: TRBV30
D: TRBD2
length: 14
size: -
J: TRBJ2-1

DNA: TGTGCCAGCACCCTGCTTAGCGGGACCTCCTACGAGCAGTACTTC
CDR3: CASTLLSGTSYEQYF
V: TRBV6-1
D: TRBD2
length: 15
size: -
J: TRBJ2-7

DNA: TGTGCCAGCAGCTTGGCCGGGAGCGGGAACTGGAACAATGAGCAGTTCTTC
CDR3: CASSLAGSGNWNNEQFF
V: TRBV5-6
D: TRBD2
length: 17
size: once
J: TRBJ2-1

DNA: TGTGCCAGCAGCTTGGTTGGAGAAGAGACCCAGTACTTC
CDR3: CASSLVGEETQYF
V: TRBV5-4
D: -
length: 13
size: -
J: TRBJ2-5

DNA: TGCGCCAGCAGCTTTGCCTCTGGGGCCAACGTCCTGACTTTC
CDR3: CASSFASGANVLTF
V: TRBV5-1
D: -
length: 14
size: few
J: TRBJ2-6

DNA: TGTGCCAGCAGCGTGGGTCTAGCGGCCACAGATACGCAGTATTTT
CDR3: CASSVGLAATDTQYF
V: TRBV7-2
D: TRBD2
length: 15
size: once
J: TRBJ2-3

DNA: TGCGCCAGCGCCAGGGGGCCGGGTCAGCCCCAGCATTTT
CDR3: CASARGPGQPQHF
V: TRBV5-1
D: TRBD1
length: 13
size: -
J: TRBJ1-5

DNA: TGTGCCAGCAGCTCAGGACAGGGCTCCCCCTACGAGCAGTACTTC
CDR3: CASSSGQGSPYEQYF
V: TRBV5-4
D: TRBD1
length: 15
size: -
J: TRBJ2-7

DNA: TGTGCCAGCACCCCACAACAGGGATTCGGTGGCTACACCTTC
CDR3: CASTPQQGFGGYTF
V: TRBV13
D: -
length: 14
size: -
J: TRBJ1-2

DNA: TGTGCCAGTAGTATGGGGGACCTCCTAGCCAAAAACATTCAGTACTTC
CDR3: CASSMGDLLAKNIQYF
V: TRBV19
D: -
length: 16
size: -
J: TRBJ2-4

DNA: TGTGCCAGCAGCTTAGTAGCGGGAGCAACTAATGAAAAACTGTTTTTT
CDR3: CASSLVAGATNEKLFF
V: TRBV13
D: -
length: 16
size: -
J: TRBJ1-4

DNA: TGTGCCAGCAGTGAAAACAGGTACTCTGGAAACACCATATATTTT
CDR3: CASSENRYSGNTIYF
V: TRBV6-1
D: -
length: 15
size: -
J: TRBJ1-3

DNA: TGTGCCAGCAGTGAAGGCCTGGGGCGTACCTACGAGCAGTACTTC
CDR3: CASSEGLGRTYEQYF
V: TRBV6-1
D: -
length: 15
size: few
J: TRBJ2-7

DNA: TGTGCCAGCAGTTTGCAGTCAGCTTACCCTGAGGGCTACACCTTC
CDR3: CASSLQSAYPEGYTF
V: TRBV28
D: -
length: 15
size: -
J: TRBJ1-2

DNA: TGTGCCAGCAGCTTAGTTTCAGGGGGCCCTCAGGAGACCCAGTACTTC
CDR3: CASSLVSGGPQETQYF
V: TRBV7-9
D: TRBD1
length: 16
size: -
J: TRBJ2-5

DNA: TGTGCCAGCAGCGCCGGGACAGCTAGCACAGATACGCAGTATTTT
CDR3: CASSAGTASTDTQYF
V: TRBV7-2
D: TRBD1
length: 15
size: -
J: TRBJ2-3

DNA: TGTGCCAGCAGGGCAGACCCATTAAGGGGCTACACCTTC
CDR3: CASRADPLRGYTF
V: TRBV2
D: -
length: 13
size: -
J: TRBJ1-2

DNA: TGTGCCAGTAGTATAGGGCAGGGGAAGATAGCTTCGAACACCGGGGAGCTGTTTTTT
CDR3: CASSIGQGKIASNTGELFF
V: TRBV19
D: -
length: 19
size: -
J: TRBJ2-2

DNA: TGTGCCAGCAGTGTGGGCACCGGGGAGCTGTTTTTT
CDR3: CASSVGTGELFF
V: TRBV2
D: -
length: 12
size: -
J: TRBJ2-2

DNA: TGTGCCAGTAGTCACAGTGCCGCCGAAGGTACCTATGGCTACACCTTC
CDR3: CASSHSAAEGTYGYTF
V: TRBV19
D: -
length: 16
size: -
J: TRBJ1-2

DNA: TGTGCCAGCAGCTTAGCGGGAGGGAACACAGATACGCAGTATTTT
CDR3: CASSLAGGNTDTQYF
V: TRBV7-2
D: TRBD2
length: 15
size: -
J: TRBJ2-3

DNA: TGTGCTAGTGGTTTGGAGCGGGAGAACACTGAAGCTTTCTTT
CDR3: CASGLERENTEAFF
V: TRBV12-5
D: -
length: 14
size: -
J: TRBJ1-1

DNA: TGTGCCAGCAGCTTAACCCGCGGGAACAGGGGGGATTCACCCCTCCACTTT
CDR3: CASSLTRGNRGDSPLHF
V: TRBV11-2
D: TRBD1
length: 17
size: once
J: TRBJ1-6

DNA: TGTGCCTGGAGAGTCCCGGGCAGGGGAGAGACCCAGTACTTC
CDR3: CAWRVPGRGETQYF
V: TRBV30
D: -
length: 14
size: -
J: TRBJ2-5

DNA: TGTGCCAGCAGCCGGACAGGGAATGGCTACACCTTC
CDR3: CASSRTGNGYTF
V: TRBV6-5
D: TRBD1
length: 12
size: -
J: TRBJ1-2

DNA: TGTGCCAGCAGTACTCCTAGCGGGAGGGAAGAGACCCAGTACTTC
CDR3: CASSTPSGREETQYF
V: TRBV2
D: TRBD2
length: 15
size: once
J: TRBJ2-5

DNA: TGTGCCAGTTCTGGTACTTCGCTCACTGAAGCTTTCTTT
CDR3: CASSGTSLTEAFF
V: TRBV19
D: -
length: 13
size: few
J: TRBJ1-1

DNA: TGTGCCAGTCAGACAGGGGGCCGGAACTATGGCTACACCTTC
CDR3: CASQTGGRNYGYTF
V: TRBV19
D: TRBD1
length: 14
size: -
J: TRBJ1-2

DNA: TGTGCCAGCAGCGTAGGGGTAGCGGGAGATACGCAGTATTTT
CDR3: CASSVGVAGDTQYF
V: TRBV9
D: TRBD2
length: 14
size: -
J: TRBJ2-3

DNA: TGTGCCAGTAGTATCCCCCGGTCAGGTCACTATGGCTACACCTTC
CDR3: CASSIPRSGHYGYTF
V: TRBV19
D: -
length: 15
size: once
J: TRBJ1-2

DNA: TGTGCCAGCACCGGGAGTTACAGTTTCCACGAGCAGTACTTC
CDR3: CASTGSYSFHEQYF
V: TRBV2
D: -
length: 14
size: -
J: TRBJ2-7

DNA: TGCGCCAGCAGCTGGACAGGGGTCAGCACAGATACGCAGTATTTT
CDR3: CASSWTGVSTDTQYF
V: TRBV5-1
D: TRBD1
length: 15
size: -
J: TRBJ2-3

DNA: TGTGCCAGCAGCGCAGGACAGAAGGAGACCCAGTACTTC
CDR3: CASSAGQKETQYF
V: TRBV7-3
D: -
length: 13
size: -
J: TRBJ2-5

DNA: TGTGCCAGCAGCCCAGGCCATGGCGGATCACCCCTCCACTTT
CDR3: CASSPGHGGSPLHF
V: TRBV27
D: -
length: 14
size: -
J: TRBJ1-6

DNA: TGTGCCAGCAGCCAACACAGGGGTCAAGAGACCCAGTACTTC
CDR3: CASSQHRGQETQYF
V: TRBV14
D: TRBD1
length: 14
size: few
J: TRBJ2-5